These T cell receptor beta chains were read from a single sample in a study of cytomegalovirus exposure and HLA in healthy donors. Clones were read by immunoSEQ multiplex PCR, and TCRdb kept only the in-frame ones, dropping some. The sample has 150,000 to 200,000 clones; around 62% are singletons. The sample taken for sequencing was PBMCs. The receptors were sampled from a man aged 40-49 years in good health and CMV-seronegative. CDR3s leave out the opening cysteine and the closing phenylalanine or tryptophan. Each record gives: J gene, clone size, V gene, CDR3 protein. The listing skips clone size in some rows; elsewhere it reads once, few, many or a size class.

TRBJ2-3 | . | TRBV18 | ASSGLAGGPATDTQY
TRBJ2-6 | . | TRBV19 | ASSQRPKADSGANVLT
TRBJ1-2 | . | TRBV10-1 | ASKQGNYGYT
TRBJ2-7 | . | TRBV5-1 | ASSWPHGTDSSYEQY
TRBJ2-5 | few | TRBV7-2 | ASSLLGTGKETQY
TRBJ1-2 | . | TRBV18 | ASSLLDRDGYT
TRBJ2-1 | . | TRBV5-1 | ASSARGTDEQF
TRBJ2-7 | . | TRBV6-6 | ASSYSTVAQY
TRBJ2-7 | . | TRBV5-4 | ASSLEQRSYEQY
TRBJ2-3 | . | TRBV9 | ASSARTGNTDTQY
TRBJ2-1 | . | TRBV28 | ASRDTISYNEQF
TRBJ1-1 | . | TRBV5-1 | ASSWGTGNTEAF
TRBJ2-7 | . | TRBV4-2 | ASSQDVRAAGGTYEQY
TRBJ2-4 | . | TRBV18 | ASSPNPTGVGGNIQY
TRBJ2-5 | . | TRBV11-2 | ASSSERGQETQY
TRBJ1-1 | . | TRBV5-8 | ASSPVPGAKWDTEAF
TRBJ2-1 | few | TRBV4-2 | ASSQEETGVNEQF
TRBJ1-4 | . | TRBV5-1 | ASSLRGQSGVGEKLF
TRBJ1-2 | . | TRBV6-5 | ASTRDTNYGYT
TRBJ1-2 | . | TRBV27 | ASSPNAGGVGYT
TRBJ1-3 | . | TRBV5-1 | ASSSGGSTGNTIY
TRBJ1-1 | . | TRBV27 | ASSQTRGTEAF
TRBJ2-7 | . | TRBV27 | ASSVRGPHEQY
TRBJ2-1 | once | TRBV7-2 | ASSPGLLQSSYNEQF
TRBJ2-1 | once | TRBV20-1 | SARLGATF
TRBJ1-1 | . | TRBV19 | ASSPRQGLTEAF
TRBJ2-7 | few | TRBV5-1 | ASSPDRSGREQY
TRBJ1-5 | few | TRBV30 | ASGLANQPQH
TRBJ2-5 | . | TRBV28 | ASSLARRTGVQETQY
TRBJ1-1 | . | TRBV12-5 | ASGLVLGAGATEAF
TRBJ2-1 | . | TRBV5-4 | ASSMETSSYNEQF
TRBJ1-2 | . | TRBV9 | ASSVGSRNYGYT
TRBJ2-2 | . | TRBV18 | ASSPIMGQETGELF
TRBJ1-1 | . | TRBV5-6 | ASSLDQGPYTEAF